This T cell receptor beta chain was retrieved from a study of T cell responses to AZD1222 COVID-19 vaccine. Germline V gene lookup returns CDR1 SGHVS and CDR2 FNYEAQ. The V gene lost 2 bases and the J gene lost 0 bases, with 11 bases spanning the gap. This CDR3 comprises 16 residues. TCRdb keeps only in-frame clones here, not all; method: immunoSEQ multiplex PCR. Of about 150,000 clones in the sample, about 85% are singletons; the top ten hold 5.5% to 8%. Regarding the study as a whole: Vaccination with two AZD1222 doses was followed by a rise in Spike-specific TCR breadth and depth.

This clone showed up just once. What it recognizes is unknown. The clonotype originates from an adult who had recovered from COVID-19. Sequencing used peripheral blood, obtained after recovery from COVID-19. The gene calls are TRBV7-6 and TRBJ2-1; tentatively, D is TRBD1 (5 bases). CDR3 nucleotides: TGTGCCAGCAGCTTATACGTTGACAGCTCCTACAATGAGCAGTTCTTC. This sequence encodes CASSLYVDSSYNEQFF.